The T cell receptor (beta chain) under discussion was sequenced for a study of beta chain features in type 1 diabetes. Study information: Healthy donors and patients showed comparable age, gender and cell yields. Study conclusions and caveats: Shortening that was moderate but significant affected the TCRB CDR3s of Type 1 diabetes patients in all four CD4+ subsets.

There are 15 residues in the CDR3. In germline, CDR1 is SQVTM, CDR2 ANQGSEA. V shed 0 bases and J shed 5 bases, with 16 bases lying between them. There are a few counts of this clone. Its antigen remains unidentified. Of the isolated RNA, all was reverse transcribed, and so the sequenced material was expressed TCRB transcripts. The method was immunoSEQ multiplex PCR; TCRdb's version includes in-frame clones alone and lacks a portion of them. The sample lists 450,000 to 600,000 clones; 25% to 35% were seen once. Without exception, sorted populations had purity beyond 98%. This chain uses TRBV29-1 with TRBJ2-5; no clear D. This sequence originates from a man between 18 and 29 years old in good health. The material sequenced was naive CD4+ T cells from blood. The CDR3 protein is CSVEDVLYMDETQYF. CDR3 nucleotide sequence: TGCAGCGTTGAAGACGTACTATACATGGACGAGACCCAGTACTTC.